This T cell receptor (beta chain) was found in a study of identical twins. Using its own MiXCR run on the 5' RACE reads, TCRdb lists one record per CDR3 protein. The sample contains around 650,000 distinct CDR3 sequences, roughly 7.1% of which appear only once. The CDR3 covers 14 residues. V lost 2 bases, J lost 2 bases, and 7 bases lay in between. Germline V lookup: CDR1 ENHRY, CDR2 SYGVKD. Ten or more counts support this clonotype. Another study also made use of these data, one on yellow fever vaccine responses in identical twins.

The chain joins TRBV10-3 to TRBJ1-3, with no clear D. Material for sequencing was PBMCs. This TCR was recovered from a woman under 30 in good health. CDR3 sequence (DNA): TGTGCCATCAGTGAGAACAGACCTGGAAACACCATATATTTT. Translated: CAISENRPGNTIYF.